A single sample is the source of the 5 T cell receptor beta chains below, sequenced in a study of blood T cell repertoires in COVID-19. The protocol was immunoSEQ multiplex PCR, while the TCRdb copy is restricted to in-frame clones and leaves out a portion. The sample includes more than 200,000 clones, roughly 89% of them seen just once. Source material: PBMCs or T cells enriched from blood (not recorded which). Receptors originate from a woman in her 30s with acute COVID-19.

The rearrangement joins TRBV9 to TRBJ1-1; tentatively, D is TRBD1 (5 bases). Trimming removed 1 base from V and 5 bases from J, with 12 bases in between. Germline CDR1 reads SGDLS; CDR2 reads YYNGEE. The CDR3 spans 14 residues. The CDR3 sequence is CASSVRPQGTEAFF. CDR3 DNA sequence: TGTGCCAGCAGCGTACGGCCCCAGGGAACTGAAGCTTTCTTT.

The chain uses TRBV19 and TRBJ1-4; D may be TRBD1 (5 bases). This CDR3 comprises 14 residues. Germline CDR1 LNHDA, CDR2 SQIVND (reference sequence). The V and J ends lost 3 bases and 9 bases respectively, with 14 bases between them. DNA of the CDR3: TGTGCCAGTAGTATGCCCGGGGCGGGGAAAAAACTGTTTTTT. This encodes CASSMPGAGKKLFF. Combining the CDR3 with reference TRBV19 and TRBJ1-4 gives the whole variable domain DGGITQSPKYLFRKEGQNVTLSCEQNLNHDAMYWYRQDPGQGLRLIYYSQIVNDFQKGDIAEGYSVSREKKESFPLTVTSAQKNPTAFYLCASSMPGAGKKLFFGSGTQLSVL.

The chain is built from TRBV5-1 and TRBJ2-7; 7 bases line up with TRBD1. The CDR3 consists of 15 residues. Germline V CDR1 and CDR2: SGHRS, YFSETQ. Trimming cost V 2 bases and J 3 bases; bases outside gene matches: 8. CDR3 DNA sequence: TGCGCCAGCAGCTTCGGACAGGTCCTTGACTACGAGCAGTACTTC. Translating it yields CASSFGQVLDYEQYF.

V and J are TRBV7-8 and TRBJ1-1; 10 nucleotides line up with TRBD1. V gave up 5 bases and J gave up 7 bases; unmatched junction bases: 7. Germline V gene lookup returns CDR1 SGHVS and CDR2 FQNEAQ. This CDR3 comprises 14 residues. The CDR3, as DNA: TGTGCCAGCAGCGCAGGGACAGGGGTCCTTGAAGCTTTCTTT. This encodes CASSAGTGVLEAFF. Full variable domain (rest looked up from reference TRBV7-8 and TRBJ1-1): GAGVSQSPRYKVAKRGQDVALRCDPISGHVSLFWYQQALGQGPEFLTYFQNEAQLDKSGLPSDRFFAERPEGSVSTLKIQRTQQEDSAVYLCASSAGTGVLEAFFGQGTRLTVV.

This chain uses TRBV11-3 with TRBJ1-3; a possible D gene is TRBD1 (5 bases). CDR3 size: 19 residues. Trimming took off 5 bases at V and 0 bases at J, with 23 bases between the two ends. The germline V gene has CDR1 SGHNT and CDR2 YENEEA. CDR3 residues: CASSPVGRRQTSSGNTIYF. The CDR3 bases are TGTGCCAGCAGCCCCGTGGGCCGGCGACAGACCAGCTCTGGAAACACCATATATTTT.